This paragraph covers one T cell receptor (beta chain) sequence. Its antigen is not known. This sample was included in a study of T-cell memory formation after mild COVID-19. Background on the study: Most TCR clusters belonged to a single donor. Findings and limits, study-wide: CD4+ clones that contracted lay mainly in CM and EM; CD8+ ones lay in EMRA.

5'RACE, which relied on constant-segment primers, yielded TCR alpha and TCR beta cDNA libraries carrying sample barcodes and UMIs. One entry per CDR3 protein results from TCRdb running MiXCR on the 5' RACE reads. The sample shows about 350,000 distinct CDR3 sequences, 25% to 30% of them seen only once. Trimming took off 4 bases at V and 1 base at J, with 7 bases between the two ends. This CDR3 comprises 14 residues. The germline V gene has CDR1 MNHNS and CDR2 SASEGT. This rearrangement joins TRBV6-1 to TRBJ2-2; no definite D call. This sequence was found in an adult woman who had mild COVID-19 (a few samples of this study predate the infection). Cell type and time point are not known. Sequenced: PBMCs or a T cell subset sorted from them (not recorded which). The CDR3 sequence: CASSGRLNTGELFF. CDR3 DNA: TGTGCCAGCAGTGGGAGACTGAACACCGGGGAGCTGTTTTTT.